This entry describes one TCR beta chain. This entry is derived from a study of Graves' ophthalmopathy and Graves' hyperthyroidism. Transcripts of RNA were the source for amplifying TCR beta CDR3 regions. HTBI-primed first-round RT-PCR preceded second-round multiplex PCR. MiXCR, applied by TCRdb to the multiplex PCR reads, yields one record per CDR3 protein. The table shows over a million distinct CDR3 sequences, with approximately 35% occurring only once. Patients were diagnosed from clinical symptoms, serum thyroxine, TRAb, thyroid ultrasound and orbital computed tomography. The V gene end was trimmed by 7 bases and the J gene end by 6 bases; junction bases not matched to a gene: 11. The CDR3 is 14 amino acids. Germline-derived CDR1 and CDR2 are SNHLY and FYNNEI.

The chain employs TRBV2 and TRBJ2-7, with TRBD2 identical over 8 bases. The sequencing sample was made of peripheral blood or thyroid tissue (not recorded which). The receptor's source is an adult man with Graves' hyperthyroidism. The CDR3 here is CASTGGALRGEQYF. In DNA, the CDR3 is TGTGCCAGCACCGGGGGGGCCCTCCGGGGCGAGCAGTACTTC.